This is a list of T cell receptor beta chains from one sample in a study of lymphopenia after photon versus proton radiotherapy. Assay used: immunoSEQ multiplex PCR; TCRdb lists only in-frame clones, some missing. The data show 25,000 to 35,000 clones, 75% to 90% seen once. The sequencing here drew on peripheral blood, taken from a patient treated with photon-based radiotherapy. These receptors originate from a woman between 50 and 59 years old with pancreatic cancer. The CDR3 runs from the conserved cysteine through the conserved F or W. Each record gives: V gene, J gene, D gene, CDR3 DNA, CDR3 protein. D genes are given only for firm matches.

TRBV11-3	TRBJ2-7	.	TGTGCCAGCAGCTTATATTTCGGGGTCACCTACGAGCAGTACTTC	CASSLYFGVTYEQYF
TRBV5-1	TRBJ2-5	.	TGCGCCAGCAGCTTTACCCCAGGGGAGACCCAGTACTTC	CASSFTPGETQYF
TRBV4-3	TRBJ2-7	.	TGCGCCAGCAGCCAAGACTCGGGCGGGATGTACGAGCAGTACTTC	CASSQDSGGMYEQYF
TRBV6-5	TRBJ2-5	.	TGTGCCAGCAGTACTTCTGGGGGCGGGACCCAGTACTTC	CASSTSGGGTQYF
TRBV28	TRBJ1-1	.	TGTGCCAGCAGTCCGCTCCTCCGGGGAGGGAGGGGGATGAACACTGAAGCTTTCTTT	CASSPLLRGGRGMNTEAFF
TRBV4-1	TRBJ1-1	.	TGCGCCAGCAGCCAAGGGGGACAGAACACTGAAGCTTTCTTT	CASSQGGQNTEAFF
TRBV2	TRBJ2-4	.	TGTGCCAGCAGTGAAGATCGCAGGGACAAAAACATTCAGTACTTC	CASSEDRRDKNIQYF
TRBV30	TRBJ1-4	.	TGTGCCTGGAGTGATGGGGTACGTGAAAAACTGTTTTTT	CAWSDGVREKLFF
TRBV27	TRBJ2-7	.	TGTGCCAGCAAGCGGCGAGACCACTACGAGCAGTACTTC	CASKRRDHYEQYF
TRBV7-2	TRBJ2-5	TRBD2	TGTGCCAGCAGCCGTTGGACTAGCGGGAGGTTCCAAGAGACCCAGTACTTC	CASSRWTSGRFQETQYF
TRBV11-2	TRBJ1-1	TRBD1	TGTGCCAGCAGCTTAAGTATCGGACAGGGAGGGACTGAAGCTTTCTTT	CASSLSIGQGGTEAFF
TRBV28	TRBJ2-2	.	TGTGCCAGCAGCTTATACTCGGCTGCCGGGGAGCTGTTTTTT	CASSLYSAAGELFF
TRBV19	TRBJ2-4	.	TGTGCCAGTAGGAGCTTAGCCAAAAACATTCAGTACTTC	CASRSLAKNIQYF
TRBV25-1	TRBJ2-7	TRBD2	TGTGCCAGCCATATAGCGGGAGTCTACGAGCAGTACTTC	CASHIAGVYEQYF
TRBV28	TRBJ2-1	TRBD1	TGTGCCAGCAGTTTATCGTTCCGTGGGACAGGGGTCCCCTACAATGAGCAGTTCTTC	CASSLSFRGTGVPYNEQFF
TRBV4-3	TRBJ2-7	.	TGCGCCAGCAGCCCTGTCCAGGACGTTTCCTACGAGCAGTACTTC	CASSPVQDVSYEQYF
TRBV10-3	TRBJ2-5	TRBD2	TGTGCCATCAGTTCTAGCGGGAAGGGAAAAGAGACCCAGTACTTC	CAISSSGKGKETQYF
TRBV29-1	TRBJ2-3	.	TGCAGCGCTGATGGGGCCTGGCGGGAAGCTAGCACAGATACGCAGTATTTT	CSADGAWREASTDTQYF
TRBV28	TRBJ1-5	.	TGTGCCAGCAGTTTGGGCCCCACGGGCAGTCAGCCCCAGCATTTT	CASSLGPTGSQPQHF
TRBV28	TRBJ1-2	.	TGTGCCAGCAGTCCCCACAATAACTATGGCTACACCTTC	CASSPHNNYGYTF
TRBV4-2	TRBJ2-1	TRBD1	TGTGCCAGCAGCCAAGCGGGGCAGGGGGACAATGAGCAGTTCTTC	CASSQAGQGDNEQFF
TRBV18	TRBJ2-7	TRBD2	TGTGCCAGCTCACCACCTTACAGCGGGAGCTCCTACGAGCAGTACTTC	CASSPPYSGSSYEQYF
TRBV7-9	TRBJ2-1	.	TGTGCCAGCAGCTTAGCGGAGGTAGCTGGCTCCTACAATGAGCAGTTCTTC	CASSLAEVAGSYNEQFF
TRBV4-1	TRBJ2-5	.	TGCGCCAGCAGCCAAGATCCGGGATCAGAGACCCAGTACTTC	CASSQDPGSETQYF
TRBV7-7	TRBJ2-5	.	TGTGCCAGCAGCTTAAACCAGGGGGAGACCCAGTACTTC	CASSLNQGETQYF
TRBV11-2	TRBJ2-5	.	TGTGCCAGCAGCTATGTCAAACAGGCCCCACGGAAAGAGACCCAGTACTTC	CASSYVKQAPRKETQYF
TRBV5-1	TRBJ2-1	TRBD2	TGCGCCAGCAGCTTGGTGACTAGCGGGAAGACCTACAATGAGCAGTTCTTC	CASSLVTSGKTYNEQFF